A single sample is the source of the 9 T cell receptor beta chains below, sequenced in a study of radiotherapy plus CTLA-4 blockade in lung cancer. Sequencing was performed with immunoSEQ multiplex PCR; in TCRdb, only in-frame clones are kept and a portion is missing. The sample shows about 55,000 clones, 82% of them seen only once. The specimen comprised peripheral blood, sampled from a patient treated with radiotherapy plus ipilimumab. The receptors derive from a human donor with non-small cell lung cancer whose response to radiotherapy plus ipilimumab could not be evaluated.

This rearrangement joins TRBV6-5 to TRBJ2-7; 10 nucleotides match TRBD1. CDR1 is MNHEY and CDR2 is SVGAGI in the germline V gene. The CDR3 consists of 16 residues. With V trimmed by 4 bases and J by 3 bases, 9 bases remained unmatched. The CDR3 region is CASSSFRDRGNYEQYF. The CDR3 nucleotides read TGTGCCAGCAGTTCCTTTCGGGACAGGGGAAACTACGAGCAGTACTTC.

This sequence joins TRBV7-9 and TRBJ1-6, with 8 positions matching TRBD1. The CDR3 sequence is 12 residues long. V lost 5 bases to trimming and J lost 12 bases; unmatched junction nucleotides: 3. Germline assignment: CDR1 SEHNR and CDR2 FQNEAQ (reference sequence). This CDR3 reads CASSQQGEPLHF. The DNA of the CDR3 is TGTGCCAGCAGCCAACAGGGGGAACCCCTCCACTTT.

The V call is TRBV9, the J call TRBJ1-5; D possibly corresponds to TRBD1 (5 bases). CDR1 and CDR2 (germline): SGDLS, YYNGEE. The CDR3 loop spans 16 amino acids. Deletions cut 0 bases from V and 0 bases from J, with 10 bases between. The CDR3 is CASSVAYGGSNQPQHF. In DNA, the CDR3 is TGTGCCAGCAGCGTAGCTTACGGGGGTAGCAATCAGCCCCAGCATTTT.

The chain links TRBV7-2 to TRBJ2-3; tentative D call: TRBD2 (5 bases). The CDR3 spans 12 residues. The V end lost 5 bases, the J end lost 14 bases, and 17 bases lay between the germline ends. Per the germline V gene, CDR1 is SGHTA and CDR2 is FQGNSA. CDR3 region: CASSPPRAVRYF. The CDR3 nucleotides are TGTGCCAGCAGCCCCCCGAGGGCCGTGCGGTATTTT.

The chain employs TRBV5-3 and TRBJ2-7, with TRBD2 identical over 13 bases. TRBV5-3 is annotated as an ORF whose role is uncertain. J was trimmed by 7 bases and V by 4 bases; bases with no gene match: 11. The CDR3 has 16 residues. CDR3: CARSAGGTSGMCEQYF. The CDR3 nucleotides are TGTGCCAGAAGCGCAGGCGGGACTAGCGGGATGTGTGAGCAGTACTTC.

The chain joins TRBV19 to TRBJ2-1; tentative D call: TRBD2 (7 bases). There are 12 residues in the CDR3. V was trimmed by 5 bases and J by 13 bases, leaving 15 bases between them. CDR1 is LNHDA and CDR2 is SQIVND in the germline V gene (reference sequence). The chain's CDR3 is CASSPRGGSQFF. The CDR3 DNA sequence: TGTGCCAGTAGTCCGAGGGGGGGAAGCCAGTTCTTC. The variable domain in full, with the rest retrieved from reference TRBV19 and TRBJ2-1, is DGGITQSPKYLFRKEGQNVTLSCEQNLNHDAMYWYRQDPGQGLRLIYYSQIVNDFQKGDIAEGYSVSREKKESFPLTVTSAQKNPTAFYLCASSPRGGSQFFGPGTRLTVL.

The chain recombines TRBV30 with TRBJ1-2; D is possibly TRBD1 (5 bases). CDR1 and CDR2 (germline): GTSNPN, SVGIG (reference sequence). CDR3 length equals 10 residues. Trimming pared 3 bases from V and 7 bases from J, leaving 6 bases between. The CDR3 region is CAWRRGGYTF. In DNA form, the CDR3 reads TGTGCCTGGAGAAGGGGTGGCTACACCTTC.

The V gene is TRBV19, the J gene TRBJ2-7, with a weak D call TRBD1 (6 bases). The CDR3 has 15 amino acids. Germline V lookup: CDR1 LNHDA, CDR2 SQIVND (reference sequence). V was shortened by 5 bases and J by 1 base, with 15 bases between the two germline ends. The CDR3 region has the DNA TGTGCCAGTAGTGGTGGACAGTCGCTTTCCTACGAGCAGTACTTC. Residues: CASSGGQSLSYEQYF.

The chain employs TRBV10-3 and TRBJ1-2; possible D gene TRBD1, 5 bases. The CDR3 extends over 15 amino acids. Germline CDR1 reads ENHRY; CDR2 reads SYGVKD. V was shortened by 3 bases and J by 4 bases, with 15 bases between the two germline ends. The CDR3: CAISDGAMGSYGYTF. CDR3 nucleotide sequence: TGTGCCATCAGTGATGGGGCCATGGGAAGCTATGGCTACACCTTC.